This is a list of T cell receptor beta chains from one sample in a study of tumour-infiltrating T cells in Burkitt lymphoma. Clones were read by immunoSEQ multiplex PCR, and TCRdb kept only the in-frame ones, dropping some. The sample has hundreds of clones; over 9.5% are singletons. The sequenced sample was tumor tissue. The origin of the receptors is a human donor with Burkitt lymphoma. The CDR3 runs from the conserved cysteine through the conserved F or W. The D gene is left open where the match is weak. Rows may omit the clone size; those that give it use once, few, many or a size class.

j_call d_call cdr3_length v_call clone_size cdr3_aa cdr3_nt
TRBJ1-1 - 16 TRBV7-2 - CASSLAVGGMNTEAFF TGTGCCAGCAGCTTAGCCGTCGGGGGTATGAACACTGAAGCTTTCTTT
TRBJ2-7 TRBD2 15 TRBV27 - CASSLGAGGNGEQYF TGTGCCAGCAGTTTAGGGGCGGGGGGGAACGGCGAGCAGTACTTC
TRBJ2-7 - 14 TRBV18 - CASSESGSNKEQYF TGTGCCAGCTCCGAATCAGGGTCTAACAAGGAGCAGTACTTC
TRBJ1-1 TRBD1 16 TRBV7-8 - CASSYKTGGKNTEAFF TGTGCCAGCAGTTATAAGACAGGGGGAAAGAACACTGAAGCTTTCTTT
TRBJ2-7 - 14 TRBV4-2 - CASSLRTADYEQYF TGTGCCAGCAGCCTACGAACCGCAGACTACGAGCAGTACTTC
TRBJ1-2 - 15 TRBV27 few CASSFASRSGDSYTF TGTGCCAGCAGTTTTGCCTCCCGATCCGGTGATAGCTACACCTTC
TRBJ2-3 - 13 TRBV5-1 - CASSLGPPDTQYF TGCGCCAGCAGCTTGGGTCCCCCAGATACGCAGTATTTT
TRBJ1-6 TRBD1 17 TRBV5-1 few CASSSDRDSWYGSPLHF TGCGCCAGCAGCTCGGACAGGGACAGTTGGTATGGTTCACCCCTCCACTTT
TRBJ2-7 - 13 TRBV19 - CASSMVPGGKQYF TGTGCCAGTAGTATGGTGCCCGGGGGCAAGCAGTACTTC
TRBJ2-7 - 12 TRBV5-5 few CASSLSREEQYF TGTGCCAGCAGCTTAAGCAGGGAAGAGCAGTACTTC
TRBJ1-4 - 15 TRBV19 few CASSPSGTTNEKLFF TGTGCCAGTAGTCCATCAGGAACAACTAATGAAAAACTGTTTTTT
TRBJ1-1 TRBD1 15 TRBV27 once CATARRQGGNTEAFF TGTGCCACCGCCAGACGACAGGGCGGTAACACTGAAGCTTTCTTT
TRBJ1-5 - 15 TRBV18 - CASSPRRGDGQPQHF TGTGCCAGCTCACCACGCAGGGGCGACGGGCAGCCCCAGCATTTT
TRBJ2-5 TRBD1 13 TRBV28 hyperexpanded CATRPGQRFTQYF TGTGCCACCCGTCCGGGACAGAGGTTTACCCAGTACTTC
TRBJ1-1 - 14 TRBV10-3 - CAISETLGGTEAFF TGTGCCATCAGTGAAACGTTAGGGGGCACTGAAGCTTTCTTT
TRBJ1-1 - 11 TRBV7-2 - CASSLTVEAFF TGTGCCAGCAGCTTAACTGTAGAAGCTTTCTTT
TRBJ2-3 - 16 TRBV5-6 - CASSLSPGWGPDTQYF TGTGCCAGCAGCTTGTCGCCAGGCTGGGGGCCAGATACGCAGTATTTT
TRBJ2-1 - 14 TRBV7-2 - CASSLEARADEQFF TGTGCCAGCAGCTTAGAGGCCAGGGCCGATGAGCAGTTCTTC
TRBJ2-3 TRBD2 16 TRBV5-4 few CASSPRIGGITDTQYF TGTGCCAGCAGCCCTCGGATCGGGGGGATCACAGATACGCAGTATTTT
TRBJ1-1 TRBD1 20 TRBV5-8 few CASSWPPGRTGGQVSTEAFF TGTGCCAGCAGCTGGCCGCCGGGGAGGACAGGGGGGCAGGTCTCCACTGAAGCTTTCTTT
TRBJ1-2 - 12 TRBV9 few CASSVGGLGYTF TGTGCCAGCAGCGTAGGGGGGCTTGGCTACACCTTC
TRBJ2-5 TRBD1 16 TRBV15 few CATSSGTGGGRETQYF TGTGCCACCAGCAGCGGGACAGGGGGTGGGCGAGAGACCCAGTACTTC
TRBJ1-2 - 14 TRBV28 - CASSFPDGLDGYTF TGTGCCAGCAGTTTTCCCGACGGTTTGGATGGCTACACCTTC
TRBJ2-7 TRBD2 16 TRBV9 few CASSVSSKRGAHEQYF TGTGCCAGCAGCGTAAGTTCAAAGCGGGGGGCCCACGAGCAGTACTTC
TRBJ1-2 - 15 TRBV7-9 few CASSLVRGANYGYTF TGTGCCAGCAGCTTAGTGCGGGGTGCTAACTATGGCTACACCTTC
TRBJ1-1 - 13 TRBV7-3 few CASSLLGNTEAFF TGTGCCAGCAGCTTATTAGGGAACACTGAAGCTTTCTTT
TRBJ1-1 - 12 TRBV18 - CASSRMNTEAFF TGTGCCAGCTCACGGATGAACACTGAAGCTTTCTTT
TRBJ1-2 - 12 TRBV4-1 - CASSQASGGYTF TGCGCCAGCAGCCAAGCTTCAGGTGGCTACACCTTC
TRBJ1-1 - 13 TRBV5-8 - CASSSSPNTEAFF TGTGCCAGCAGCTCCTCCCCAAACACTGAAGCTTTCTTT
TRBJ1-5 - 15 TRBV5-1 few CASSLAGRREQPQHF TGCGCCAGCAGCTTGGCCGGCAGACGAGAGCAGCCCCAGCATTTT
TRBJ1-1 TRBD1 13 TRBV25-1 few CASSDRVGTEAFF TGTGCCAGCAGCGACAGGGTGGGAACTGAAGCTTTCTTT
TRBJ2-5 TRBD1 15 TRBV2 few CASRPYRGAGETQYF TGTGCCAGCAGGCCTTACAGGGGGGCAGGGGAGACCCAGTACTTC
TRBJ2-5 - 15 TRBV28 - CASSLHGGVRETQYF TGTGCCAGCAGTTTACATGGAGGGGTACGAGAGACCCAGTACTTC
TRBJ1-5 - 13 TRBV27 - CASSLSVTGPQHF TGTGCCAGCAGTTTATCGGTAACTGGGCCCCAGCATTTT
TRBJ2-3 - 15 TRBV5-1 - CASSFGADLLDTQYF TGCGCCAGCAGCTTCGGAGCGGACCTCCTAGATACGCAGTATTTT
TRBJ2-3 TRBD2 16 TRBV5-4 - CTSSLATGGASDTQYF TGTACCAGCAGCTTGGCCACCGGGGGGGCCTCAGATACGCAGTATTTT
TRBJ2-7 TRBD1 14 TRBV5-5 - CASSGRTGSHEQYF TGTGCCAGCAGCGGCCGGACAGGCAGCCACGAGCAGTACTTC
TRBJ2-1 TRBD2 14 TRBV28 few CASSSSGDYNEQFF TGTGCCAGCAGTAGTAGCGGGGACTACAATGAGCAGTTCTTC
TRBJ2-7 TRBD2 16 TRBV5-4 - CASRPRVAGGRYEQYF TGTGCCAGCAGGCCCAGGGTCGCGGGGGGCCGCTACGAGCAGTACTTC
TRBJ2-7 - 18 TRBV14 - CASSQDRRERAFSYEQYF TGTGCCAGCAGCCAAGATCGGCGAGAGAGGGCCTTCTCCTACGAGCAGTACTTC
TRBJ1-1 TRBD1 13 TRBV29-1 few CSVEEVRDSEAFF TGCAGCGTTGAAGAGGTCCGGGACAGTGAAGCTTTCTTT
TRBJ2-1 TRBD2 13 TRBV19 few CASSIVAGGEQFF TGTGCCAGTAGTATAGTGGCCGGGGGGGAGCAGTTCTTC
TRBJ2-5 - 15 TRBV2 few CASSDQRNAQETQYF TGTGCCAGCAGTGATCAGCGAAACGCACAAGAGACCCAGTACTTC
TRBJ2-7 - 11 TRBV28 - CASSLNRVQYF TGTGCCAGCAGTCTCAACAGGGTTCAGTACTTC
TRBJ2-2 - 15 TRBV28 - CASSTYRADTGELFF TGTGCCAGCAGCACATACAGGGCCGACACCGGGGAGCTGTTTTTT
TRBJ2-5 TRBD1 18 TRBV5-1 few CASSLGFEGAQARETQYF TGCGCCAGCAGCTTGGGATTTGAGGGGGCCCAGGCCCGGGAGACCCAGTACTTC
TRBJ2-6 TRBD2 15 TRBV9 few CASRGGGAGANVLTF TGTGCCAGCAGAGGCGGGGGGGCTGGGGCCAACGTCCTGACTTTC